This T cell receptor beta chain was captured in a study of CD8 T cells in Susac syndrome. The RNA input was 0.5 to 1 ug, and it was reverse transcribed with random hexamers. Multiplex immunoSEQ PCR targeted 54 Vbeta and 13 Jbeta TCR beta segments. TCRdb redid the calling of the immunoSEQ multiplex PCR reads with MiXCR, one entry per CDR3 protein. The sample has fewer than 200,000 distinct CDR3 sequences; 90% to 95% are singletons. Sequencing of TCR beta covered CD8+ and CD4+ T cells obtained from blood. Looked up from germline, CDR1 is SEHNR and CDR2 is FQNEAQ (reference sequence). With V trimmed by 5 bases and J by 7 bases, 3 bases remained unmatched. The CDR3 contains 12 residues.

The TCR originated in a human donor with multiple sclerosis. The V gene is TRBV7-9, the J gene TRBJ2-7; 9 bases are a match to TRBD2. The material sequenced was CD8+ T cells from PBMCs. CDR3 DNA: TGTGCCAGCAGCCCAAGCGGGGGGGAGCAGTACTTC. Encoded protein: CASSPSGGEQYF.